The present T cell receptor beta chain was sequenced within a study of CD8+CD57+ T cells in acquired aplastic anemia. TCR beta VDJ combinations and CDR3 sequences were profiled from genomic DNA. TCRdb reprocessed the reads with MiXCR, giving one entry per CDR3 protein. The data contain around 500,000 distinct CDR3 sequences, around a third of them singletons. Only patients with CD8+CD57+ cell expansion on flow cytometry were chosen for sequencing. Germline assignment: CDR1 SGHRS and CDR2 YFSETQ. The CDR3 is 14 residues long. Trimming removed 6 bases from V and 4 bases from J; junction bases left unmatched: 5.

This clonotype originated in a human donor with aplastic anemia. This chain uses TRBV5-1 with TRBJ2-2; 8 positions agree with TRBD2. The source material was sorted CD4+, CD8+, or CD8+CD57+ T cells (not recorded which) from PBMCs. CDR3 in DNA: TGCGCCAGCATGCGGGAGGTGGGCACCGGGGAGCTGTTTTTT. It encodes CASMREVGTGELFF.